These T cell receptor beta chains were read from a single sample in a study of T-cell reconstitution after alpha-beta-depleted transplantation in children. From the PCR reads, TCRdb called clonotypes with MiXCR, one entry per CDR3 protein. The sample records some 600,000 distinct CDR3 sequences, 10% to 15% being singletons. Sequencing used PBMCs, mostly from graft donor cells, obtained 360 days after TCRalphabeta/CD19-depleted stem cell transplant. These TCRs come from a male patient between 5 and 17 years old who had a stem cell transplant for acute myeloid leukemia, so the T cells may come from the graft donor. Each CDR3 is given with its conserved first and last residue.

V gene	J gene	CDR3 protein
TRBV10-3	TRBJ2-2	CAISDWLAGDLNTGELFF
TRBV5-4	TRBJ2-3	CASSSVWGSDTQYF
TRBV27	TRBJ2-1	CASSPPGRSTGIRYNEQFF
TRBV7-2	TRBJ1-2	CASSPRLTGVLSYGYTF
TRBV7-9	TRBJ1-1	CASSPTTDRRTEAFF
TRBV28	TRBJ2-3	CASSLTSGSRDTQYF
TRBV10-3	TRBJ2-2	CAIMEQNTGELFF
TRBV7-7	TRBJ2-5	CASSLRLAGVETQYF
TRBV6-1	TRBJ1-1	CANRGGNTEAFF
TRBV29-1	TRBJ2-5	CSVEPPMNPQETQYF
TRBV9	TRBJ2-4	CASSVGGGKNIQYF
TRBV12-3/TRBV12-4	TRBJ1-5	CASRGAGEVGNQPQHF
TRBV4-2	TRBJ1-2	CASSQDRWTGINYGYTF
TRBV7-8	TRBJ2-7	CASSYETSGTYEQYF
TRBV29-1	TRBJ2-1	CSVEKRESSYNEQFF
TRBV7-2	TRBJ2-7	CASSFRVSEQYF
TRBV29-1	TRBJ2-7	CSVVTGTGQYEQYF
TRBV7-2	TRBJ2-7	CASSIRWREPTYEQYF
TRBV5-1	TRBJ2-1	CASSSEYYEQFF
TRBV4-3	TRBJ2-1	CASSQGTGVYNEQFF
TRBV5-1	TRBJ1-3	CASSFGSVTYSGNTIYF